This T cell receptor beta chain appears in the sequencing data of a study of blood T cell repertoires in COVID-19 (dated by TCRdb to the early 2020s). The study in broad terms: The collaborator samples originated in the United States, Italy and Spain and spanned the acute and convalescent phases of COVID-19. The prospective study material was composed of cDNA or gDNA derived from T cells, B-cell-depleted T cells, or PBMCs. Subjects who had been exposed to COVID-19, were actively infected with it, or had recovered from it provided the deeply sampled blood TCRbeta repertoires that made up the dataset. The repertoires were released in a freely available public database intended as a resource for research on the immune response to SARS-CoV-2. Samples came from the ongoing ImmuneRACE study (first 160 participants) plus 1,254 subjects from 6 global collaborators. Sample metadata almost always included a de-identified subject ID, COVID-19 status, age in years and sex. Where HLA class I and class II types were available, the types were taken from metadata supplied by the sample provider, not from assay-based typing. Paper-wide results and their limitations: How much clinical and demographic metadata was included differed by source and by participant, and the metadata was provided uncurated.

The junction carries 20 bases between V and J, which are trimmed by 4 bases and 5 bases respectively. The CDR3, cysteine through phenylalanine, is 16 amino acids long. Only the CDR3 region is kept as DNA, spanning 48 bases read in frame from base 1. The germline V gene sets CDR1 to SGHRS and CDR2 to YFSETQ. TCRbeta CDR3 regions were amplified from genomic DNA using the immunoSEQ Assay, a bias-controlled multiplex PCR. The source study handled its data this way. Within the assay, amplification of reference gene primers was used to estimate how many nucleated cells each sample contained. Sequence reads were collapsed and filtered to measure the absolute abundance of every unique TCRbeta CDR3 rearrangement. For each sample, productive Simpson clonality was calculated as the square root of Simpson's diversity index over productive rearrangements. TCRdb re-hosts the immuneACCESS table, in-frame sequences only. Its copies lack some clones; in the studies checked, an unresolved V gene accounts for under half of them, and the cause for the rest is not known. D and trimming were read from the DNA, whereas the V and J calls and clone size are those reported in that table. Recorded for this sample are about 88,000 clones; about 83% of them occurred a single time. Around 19% of the sample belongs to the ten largest clones.

One collaborating source in Seattle enrolled patients while the patients were actively infected and followed the patients over time throughout the course of disease. The collaborating institutions used their own protocols to collect whole blood in K2EDTA tubes. For TCRbeta analysis, collaborators shipped samples as frozen whole blood, isolated PBMCs, or DNA extracted from either of those sample types. As regards this clone: Its recognized antigen is unknown. No base quality information exists; no much larger clone differs at one position.

Sequencing was done on a sample of peripheral blood. The chain joins TRBV5-1 to TRBJ2-3; TRBD2 is perhaps the D gene, given 6 matching bases. This receptor was taken from a woman aged 60-75 years with COVID-19, enrolled during active disease. CDR3 region: CASSPLGLRIGDTQYF. The nucleotides read TGCGCCAGCAGCCCATTGGGACTCAGAATAGGAGATACGCAGTATTTT.